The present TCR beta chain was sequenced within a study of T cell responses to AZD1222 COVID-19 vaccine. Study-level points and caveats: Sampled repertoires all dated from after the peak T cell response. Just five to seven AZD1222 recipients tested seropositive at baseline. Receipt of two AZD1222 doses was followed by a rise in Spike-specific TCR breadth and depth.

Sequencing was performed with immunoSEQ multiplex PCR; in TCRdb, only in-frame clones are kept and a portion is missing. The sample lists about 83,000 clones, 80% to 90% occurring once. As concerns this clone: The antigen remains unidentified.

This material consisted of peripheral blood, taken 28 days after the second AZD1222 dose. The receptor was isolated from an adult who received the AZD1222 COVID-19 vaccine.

The CDR3 is CASSQGGGYGYTF. DNA of the CDR3: TGCGCCAGCAGCCAAGGGGGCGGCTATGGCTACACCTTC. The V call is TRBV4-1, the J call TRBJ1-2; the D gene is possibly TRBD1 (5 bases). The CDR3 extends over 13 amino acids. V was pared by 1 base and J by 4 bases, with 7 bases between. Germline V gene lookup returns CDR1 MGHRA and CDR2 YSYEKL.